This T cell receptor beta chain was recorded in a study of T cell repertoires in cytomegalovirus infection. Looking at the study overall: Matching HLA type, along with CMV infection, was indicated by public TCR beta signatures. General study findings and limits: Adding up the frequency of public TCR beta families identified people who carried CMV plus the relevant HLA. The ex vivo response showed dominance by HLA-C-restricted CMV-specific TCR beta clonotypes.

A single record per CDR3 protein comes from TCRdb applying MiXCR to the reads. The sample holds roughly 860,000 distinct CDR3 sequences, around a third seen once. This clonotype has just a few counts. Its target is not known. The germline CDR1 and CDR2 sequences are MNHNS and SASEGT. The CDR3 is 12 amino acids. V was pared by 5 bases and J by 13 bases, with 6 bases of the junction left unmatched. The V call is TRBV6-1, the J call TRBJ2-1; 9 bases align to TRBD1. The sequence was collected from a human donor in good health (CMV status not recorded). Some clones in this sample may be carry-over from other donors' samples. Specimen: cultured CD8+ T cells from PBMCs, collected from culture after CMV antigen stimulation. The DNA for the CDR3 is TGTGCCAGCAGTACGCGACAGGGGGAACAGTTCTTC. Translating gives CASSTRQGEQFF.